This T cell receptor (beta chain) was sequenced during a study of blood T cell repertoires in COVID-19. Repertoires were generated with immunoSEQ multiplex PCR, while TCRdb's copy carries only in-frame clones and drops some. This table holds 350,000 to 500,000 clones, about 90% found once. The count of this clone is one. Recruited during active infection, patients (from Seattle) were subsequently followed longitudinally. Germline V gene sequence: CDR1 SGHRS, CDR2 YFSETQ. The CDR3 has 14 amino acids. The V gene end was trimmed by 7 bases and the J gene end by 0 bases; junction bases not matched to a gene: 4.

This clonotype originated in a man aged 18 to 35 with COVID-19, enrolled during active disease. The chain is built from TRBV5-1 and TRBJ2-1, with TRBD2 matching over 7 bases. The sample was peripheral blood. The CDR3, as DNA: TGCGCCAGCGGCCTAGCGGACTCCTACAATGAGCAGTTCTTC. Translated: CASGLADSYNEQFF.